The 10 T cell receptor beta chains in this list originate from one sample, sequenced in a study of T cell responses to AZD1222 COVID-19 vaccine. TCRdb's copy holds only in-frame clones and misses some; the assay was immunoSEQ multiplex PCR. In the table there are over 150,000 clones, roughly 88% of which are singletons. The source material was peripheral blood, sampled on day 0 of AZD1222 vaccination. These receptors all come from an adult in good health.

This clone was counted only a few times. The V and J genes are TRBV3-1 (or the pseudogene TRBV3-2) and TRBJ1-6; unclear D gene. Germline loops: CDR1 LGHDT, CDR2 YNNKEL (reference sequence). V lost 5 bases and J lost 14, with 16 bases in between. The CDR3 sequence is 13 residues long. CDR3 region: CASSLLSRSSLHF. DNA for the CDR3: TGTGCCAGCAGCTTACTATCCCGTTCTTCCCTCCACTTT.

The chain employs TRBV19 and TRBJ2-1; 7 nucleotides agree with TRBD2. This CDR3 is 17 amino acids long. Germline V CDR1 and CDR2: LNHDA, SQIVND (reference sequence). V was pared by 0 bases and J by 1 base, with 6 bases of the junction left unmatched. As DNA, the CDR3 is TGTGCCAGTAGTATAGATCTGAGGGGAGGGTCCTACAATGAGCAGTTCTTC. Its translation: CASSIDLRGGSYNEQFF.

This chain connects TRBV13 to TRBJ2-7; unclear D gene. The CDR3 is 13 residues long. Germline V gives CDR1 PRHDT, CDR2 FYEKMQ (reference sequence). In nucleotides, the CDR3 is TGTGCTTGTCGAGCAGGCAGCTCCTACGAGCAGTACTTC. This gives the protein CACRAGSSYEQYF.

The chain links TRBV7-2 to TRBJ2-5, with unresolved D. This CDR3 contains 12 residues. The V and J ends lost 1 base and 8 bases respectively, with 8 bases between them. Germline V lookup: CDR1 SGHTA, CDR2 FQGNSA. The CDR3 is CASSLDLGTQYF. As DNA, the CDR3 is TGTGCCAGCAGCTTAGATCTAGGAACCCAGTACTTC. Full variable domain (outside the CDR3, taken from reference TRBV7-2 and TRBJ2-5): GAGVSQSPSNKVTEKGKDVELRCDPISGHTALYWYRQSLGQGLEFLIYFQGNSAPDKSGLPSDRFSAERTGGSVSTLTIQRTQQEDSAVYLCASSLDLGTQYFGPGTRLLVL.

The gene calls are TRBV27 and TRBJ2-5; 9 nucleotides align to TRBD2. In germline, CDR1 is MNHEY, CDR2 SMNVEV (reference sequence). The V and J ends lost 6 bases and 5 bases, in that order; junction bases with no gene match: 10. The CDR3 is 15 amino acids. CDR3 sequence: CASRVGLAAWETQYF. The CDR3, as DNA: TGTGCCAGCAGGGTGGGACTAGCTGCCTGGGAGACCCAGTACTTC.

For this clone: The junction does not match germline at one end; this may be a read error. For the CDR3, the DNA is TGTGCCTGCAGCCTAAGGGCCGCTAGCACAGATACGCAGTATTTT. Translation gives CACSLRAASTDTQYF. The chain links TRBV5-6 to TRBJ2-3; D is undetermined. This CDR3 is 15 amino acids long. Per germline, CDR1 SGHDT and CDR2 YYEEEE.

J is TRBJ2-7 and V is TRBV7-8; TRBD2 might be the D (5 bases). This CDR3 comprises 16 residues. Trimming left V 1 base short and J 0 bases short, with 13 bases between. Per the germline V gene, CDR1 is SGHVS and CDR2 is FQNEAQ. CDR3 sequence (DNA): TGTGCCAGCAGCTTAGGGGGTTGGGCGGGCTCCTACGAGCAGTACTTC. Protein product: CASSLGGWAGSYEQYF.

V and J are TRBV28 and TRBJ1-6; 9 nucleotides match TRBD1. After removal of 5 bases from V and 0 bases from J, the junction contained 5 bases not matched to a gene. Germline CDR1 and CDR2: MDHEN and SYDVKM. The CDR3 covers 17 residues. CDR3 DNA sequence: TGTGCCAGCAGTATACCGGGACAGGGCTCCTATAATTCACCCCTCCACTTT. Its translation: CASSIPGQGSYNSPLHF.

This chain links TRBV7-9 with TRBJ2-7; 10 nucleotides align to TRBD1. Germline-derived CDR1 and CDR2 are SEHNR and FQNEAQ (reference sequence). The junction had 4 bases not matched to a gene; V was cut back by 5 bases and J by 6 bases. The CDR3 is made up of 13 amino acids. The CDR3 spells CASSHGQGGEQYF. The CDR3 DNA reads as TGTGCCAGCAGCCACGGACAGGGGGGCGAGCAGTACTTC.

This chain connects TRBV11-3 to TRBJ2-7, with 8 nucleotides matching TRBD2. CDR1 is SGHNT and CDR2 is YENEEA in the germline V gene. This CDR3 is built from 15 residues. Losses at the gene ends were 5 bases for V and 2 bases for J; bases not matched to a gene: 8. The DNA for the CDR3 is TGTGCCAGCAGCCGCTCGACTAGCGCAACCTACGAGCAGTACTTC. It is translated as CASSRSTSATYEQYF.